The 15 T cell receptor beta chains given below trace back to one sample, sequenced in a study of Ad26.COV2.S vaccination and SARS-CoV-2 variants (TCRdb year 2021). Library generation was performed with the immunoSEQ multiplex PCR assay. As stored in TCRdb, this immuneACCESS dataset retains in-frame rearrangements with V and J assigned. A fraction of the clones does not appear; measured against another copy, unresolved V genes explain less than half of the discrepancy, and the remainder lacks a known reason. The sample table records around 370,000 clones; roughly 85% of these occur just once. The ten largest make up roughly 3.5% of the sample. Interpreted using the paper, the treatment or condition label stands for: around 19 received Ad26.COV2.S at low or high dose, single or two shots; about five received placebo; per-sample allocation not given. For vaccine and placebo recipients, repertoires were sequenced using samples collected on day 63 after the first injection.

The sequencing here drew on peripheral blood, taken in a trial of Ad26.COV2.S vaccine versus placebo. All receptors derive from a person aged 18-65 years who received the Ad26.COV2.S COVID-19 vaccine or a placebo.

This clone showed up just a few times. V is TRBV11-2 and J is TRBJ2-6; D may be TRBD1 (5 bases). Per germline, CDR1 SGHAT and CDR2 FQNNGV. CDR3 length: 16 residues. V gave up 4 bases and J gave up 2 bases, with 12 bases separating them. The CDR3 sequence: CASSSISGTGANVLTF. CDR3 DNA sequence: TGTGCCAGCAGCTCGATATCAGGGACTGGGGCCAACGTCCTGACTTTC.

This chain links TRBV13 with TRBJ2-7, with TRBD1 identical over 7 bases. The CDR3 has 14 residues. Trimming at V came to 5 bases and at J to 3 bases, leaving 7 bases not matched to a gene. The germline V gene encodes CDR1 PRHDT and CDR2 FYEKMQ (reference sequence). For the CDR3, the DNA is TGTGCCAGCAGCCAGGGACAGCCCGGCTACGAGCAGTACTTC. The encoded protein is CASSQGQPGYEQYF.

This chain connects TRBV18 to TRBJ1-2; no firm D call. V was trimmed by 0 bases and J by 0 bases, leaving 8 bases between them. There are 15 residues in the CDR3. Germline values: CDR1 KGHSH, CDR2 LQKENI. CDR3 loop: CASSPPDLANYGYTF. CDR3 DNA: TGTGCCAGCTCACCACCGGACCTAGCTAACTATGGCTACACCTTC.

The chain is built from TRBV9 and TRBJ1-4; no firm D call. The CDR3 sequence is 16 residues long. V gave up 0 bases and J gave up 0 bases, with 9 bases separating them. The V gene's germline CDR1 is SGDLS and CDR2 YYNGEE. The CDR3 DNA reads as TGTGCCAGCAGCGTAGAGGGAAGTGCAACTAATGAAAAACTGTTTTTT. Translating it yields CASSVEGSATNEKLFF.

This clone was seen a few times. The V call is TRBV25-1, the J call TRBJ1-1; 10 bases are shared with TRBD1. The germline gives CDR1 MGHDK, CDR2 SYGVNS. J was trimmed by 3 bases and V by 6 bases; bases with no gene match: 7. The CDR3 has 15 residues. The CDR3 DNA sequence: TGTGCCAGCAGCGATCTGGGGACAGGGGACACTGAAGCTTTCTTT. Its protein product is CASSDLGTGDTEAFF.

CDR3 coding DNA: TGTGCCAGCAGTCGTACAGGGGATTACATTGGCAATCAGCCCCAGCATTTT. As protein: CASSRTGDYIGNQPQHF. V gene TRBV6-2 or TRBV6-3 combines with J gene TRBJ1-5, with 7 bases fitting TRBD1. The germline gives CDR1 MNHEY, CDR2 SVGEGT. The J segment lost 2 bases and the V segment lost 5 bases, leaving 12 bases of the junction unmatched. The CDR3 totals 17 residues.

This CDR3 is CAISAGGEIAANNEQFF. The DNA of the CDR3 is TGTGCCATCAGTGCCGGGGGGGAGATAGCGGCTAACAATGAGCAGTTCTTC. The genes are TRBV10-3 and TRBJ2-1; 8 positions agree with TRBD2. CDR3 length: 17 amino acids. Germline loops: CDR1 ENHRY, CDR2 SYGVKD. The V segment lost 4 bases and the J segment 5 bases; nucleotides outside the gene matches: 13.

The chain couples TRBV3-1 (or the pseudogene TRBV3-2) to TRBJ2-3, with D perhaps matching TRBD1 (5 bases). Deletions cut 2 bases from V and 2 bases from J, with 8 bases between. Per germline, CDR1 LGHDT and CDR2 YNNKEL (reference sequence). The CDR3 consists of 14 residues. The CDR3, as DNA: TGTGCCAGCAGCCAATGGGGCAACACAGATACGCAGTATTTT. It is translated as CASSQWGNTDTQYF.

Notes on this clone: Different DNA sequences within this sample yield the same CDR3. The chain is built from TRBV2 and TRBJ1-4, with unresolved D. Per the germline V gene, CDR1 is SNHLY and CDR2 is FYNNEI. V was shortened by 3 bases and J by 1 base, with 6 bases between the two germline ends. The CDR3 has 14 residues. The CDR3 region has the DNA TGTGCCAGCAGTGATCGGCAAACTAATGAAAAACTGTTTTTT. It yields the protein CASSDRQTNEKLFF.

Worth noting for this clone: Other DNA sequences in the same sample also yield this CDR3. The V gene is TRBV30, the J gene TRBJ2-3; no reliable D call. V was cut by 0 bases and J by 5 bases, with 3 bases left in between. Germline assignment: CDR1 GTSNPN and CDR2 SVGIG (reference sequence). The CDR3 is made up of 11 amino acids. The CDR3 DNA follows: TGTGCCTGGAGTGTCCGAGATACGCAGTATTTT. It encodes CAWSVRDTQYF. The entire variable domain, with the rest obtained from reference TRBV30 and TRBJ2-3, is as follows: SQTIHQWPATLVQPVGSPLSLECTVEGTSNPNLYWYRQAAGRGLQLLFYSVGIGQISSEVPQNLSASRPQDRQFILSSKKLLLSDSGFYLCAWSVRDTQYFGPGTRLTVL.

The chain joins TRBV18 to TRBJ1-2; D is unresolved. The germline V and J ends were trimmed by 6 bases and 6 bases, with 14 bases remaining between them. This CDR3 spans 13 amino acids. Germline CDR1 reads KGHSH; CDR2 reads LQKENI. CDR3 amino acids: CASSPDGTNGYTF. The CDR3 bases are TGTGCCAGCTCTCCGGACGGAACCAATGGCTACACCTTC.

The V and J genes are TRBV4-3 and TRBJ2-1; D possibly matches TRBD1 or TRBD2 (5 bases each). There are 16 residues in the CDR3. V was trimmed by 0 bases and J by 0 bases, leaving 9 bases between them. CDR1 LGHNA and CDR2 YSLEER come from the germline V gene. CDR3 DNA: TGCGCCAGCAGCCAAGATTGGGGGAGCTCCTACAATGAGCAGTTCTTC. It codes for CASSQDWGSSYNEQFF.

V is TRBV30 and J is TRBJ1-2; weak D call: TRBD1 (5 bases). The germline CDR1 and CDR2 sequences are GTSNPN and SVGIG (reference sequence). This CDR3 has 13 residues. V lost 3 bases, J lost 4 bases, and 12 bases lay in between. This chain's CDR3 is CAWRTTGVYGYTF. Written as DNA, the CDR3 is TGTGCCTGGAGGACAACGGGGGTCTATGGCTACACCTTC.

The chain joins TRBV4-3 to TRBJ1-6; D might be TRBD1 (5 bases). V lost 4 bases and J 5 bases, leaving 12 bases between the germline ends. The CDR3 extends over 15 amino acids. Germline V lookup: CDR1 LGHNA, CDR2 YSLEER. CDR3 in DNA: TGCGCCAGCAGCCTCATACCGGGGCATAATTCACCCCTCCACTTT. Its protein product is CASSLIPGHNSPLHF.

This clone turned up a few times. The rearrangement links TRBV4-3 to TRBJ2-6; no clear D gene. The CDR3 is 16 residues long. The V gene lost 0 bases and the J gene lost 4 bases, with 10 bases spanning the gap. CDR1 and CDR2 (germline): LGHNA, YSLEER. Here the CDR3 reads CASSQDSPIGANVLTF. The CDR3 region has the DNA TGCGCCAGCAGCCAAGACTCTCCTATCGGGGCCAACGTCCTGACTTTC.